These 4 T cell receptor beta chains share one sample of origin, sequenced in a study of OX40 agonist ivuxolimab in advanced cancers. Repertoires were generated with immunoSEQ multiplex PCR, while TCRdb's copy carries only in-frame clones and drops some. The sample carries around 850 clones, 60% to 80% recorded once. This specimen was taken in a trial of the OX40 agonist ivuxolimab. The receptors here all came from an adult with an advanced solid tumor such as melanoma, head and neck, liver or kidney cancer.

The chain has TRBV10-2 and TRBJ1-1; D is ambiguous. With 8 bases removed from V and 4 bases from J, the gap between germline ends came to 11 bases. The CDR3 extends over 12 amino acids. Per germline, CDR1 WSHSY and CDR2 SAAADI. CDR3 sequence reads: CASGFLGTEAFF. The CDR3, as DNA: TGCGCCAGCGGCTTTCTGGGCACTGAAGCTTTCTTT.

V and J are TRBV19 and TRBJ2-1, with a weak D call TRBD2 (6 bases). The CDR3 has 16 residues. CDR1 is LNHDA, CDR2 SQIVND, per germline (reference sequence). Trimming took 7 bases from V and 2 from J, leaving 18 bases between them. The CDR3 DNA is TGTGCCAGTATCCCGGTGGGGGGTGACCCCTACAATGAGCAGTTCTTC. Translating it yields CASIPVGGDPYNEQFF.

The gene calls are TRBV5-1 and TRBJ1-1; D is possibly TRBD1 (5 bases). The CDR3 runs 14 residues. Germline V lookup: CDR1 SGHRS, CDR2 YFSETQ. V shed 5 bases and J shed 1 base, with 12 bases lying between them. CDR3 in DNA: TGCGCCAGCAGGGGACTAACAGGGAACACTGAAGCTTTCTTT. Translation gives CASRGLTGNTEAFF.

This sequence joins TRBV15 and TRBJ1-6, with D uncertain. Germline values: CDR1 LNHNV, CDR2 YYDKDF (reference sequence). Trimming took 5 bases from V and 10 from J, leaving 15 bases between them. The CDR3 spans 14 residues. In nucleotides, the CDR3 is TGTGCCACCAGCTTCTATATGGGGAACTCACCCCTCCACTTT. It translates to CATSFYMGNSPLHF. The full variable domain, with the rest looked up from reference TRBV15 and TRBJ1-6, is DAMVIQNPRYQVTQFGKPVTLSCSQTLNHNVMYWYQQKSSQAPKLLFHYYDKDFNNEADTPDNFQSRRPNTSFCFLDIRSPGLGDTAMYLCATSFYMGNSPLHFGNGTRLTVT.